The rows below give T cell receptor beta chains drawn from one sample of a study of cytomegalovirus exposure and HLA in healthy donors. Assay used: immunoSEQ multiplex PCR; TCRdb lists only in-frame clones, some missing. The data show 250,000 to 350,000 clones, 70% to 90% seen once. The source material was PBMCs. These receptors originate from a man aged 30-40 years in good health and CMV-seronegative. Both conserved end residues are part of each CDR3. Fields, in order: V gene, D gene, J gene, clone size, CDR3 DNA, CDR3 protein. The D gene is left open where the match is weak. Clone size appears in some rows only: once, few, many, or a class for an expanded clone.

TRBV7-8	-	TRBJ2-3	once	TGTGCCAGCAGCTTTGAGGCCGTTTCGGGGGATACGCAGTATTTT	CASSFEAVSGDTQYF
TRBV4-1	TRBD1	TRBJ2-7	-	TGCGCCAGCAGCCAAGGGCCGGGACAGGTCACTTTCGAGCAGTACTTC	CASSQGPGQVTFEQYF
TRBV21-1	-	TRBJ2-1	-	TGTGCCAGCAGCAAGCTACGGACTAGCGGGAACAACTCCTACAATGAGCAGTTCTTC	CASSKLRTSGNNSYNEQFF
TRBV7-9	-	TRBJ1-3	-	TGTGCCAGCAGCTTAGATGGGGCCCCCTCTGGAAACACCATATATTTT	CASSLDGAPSGNTIYF
TRBV15	-	TRBJ1-3	-	TGTGCCACCAGCAGAGATCAGAGACAGGGAAACACCATATATTTT	CATSRDQRQGNTIYF
TRBV7-7	TRBD1	TRBJ2-2	-	TGTGCCAGCAGCAATAGCCGGGACAGGGGGCGAACCGGGGAGCTGTTTTTT	CASSNSRDRGRTGELFF
TRBV6-5	-	TRBJ2-7	-	TGTGCCAGCAGGAGGACAGCGGCGGACGAGCAGTACTTC	CASRRTAADEQYF
TRBV18	-	TRBJ2-6	few	TGTGCCAGCTCACCGCAGGGCTCTGGGGCCAACGTCCTGACTTTC	CASSPQGSGANVLTF
TRBV2	TRBD1	TRBJ1-1	-	TGTGCCAGCTCATACCGGGACAGGGTCACTGAAGCTTTCTTT	CASSYRDRVTEAFF
TRBV11-2	TRBD1	TRBJ1-2	-	TGTGCCAGCACCCTGACAGGGGGAGGCGGCTACACCTTC	CASTLTGGGGYTF
TRBV10-3	TRBD1	TRBJ2-7	-	TGTGCCATCAGCCGGGACAGAATTTACGAGCAGTACTTC	CAISRDRIYEQYF
TRBV5-4	TRBD1	TRBJ1-4	-	TGTGCCAGCAGCTGGACCGGGACAGGGGGCGAAAAACTGTTTTTT	CASSWTGTGGEKLFF
TRBV7-6	-	TRBJ2-2	few	TGTGCCAGCAGCTTAGGAAGTTGGGGAGCCGGGGAGCTGTTTTTT	CASSLGSWGAGELFF
TRBV5-1	-	TRBJ2-5	-	TGCGCCAGCAGCTTGGCTGTTTCGTTGGGGCCAGAGACCCAGTACTTC	CASSLAVSLGPETQYF
TRBV14	TRBD1	TRBJ2-1	-	TGTGCCAGCAGCCAAGAACAGGGGGCGGATGAGCAGTTCTTC	CASSQEQGADEQFF
TRBV5-4	-	TRBJ1-2	-	TGTGCCAGCAGCCCACGGGCTAACTATGGCTACACCTTC	CASSPRANYGYTF
TRBV7-6	-	TRBJ1-5	few	TGTGCCAGCAGCTTAGGAGAGAGCAATCAGCCCCAGCATTTT	CASSLGESNQPQHF
TRBV2	TRBD2	TRBJ2-2	-	TGTGCCAGCAGTTCAGGGTCTCGGGGGGCCGGGGAGCTGTTTTTT	CASSSGSRGAGELFF
TRBV6-5	-	TRBJ1-1	-	TGTGCCAGCACCCGGGGGGGGACAGAAGCTTTCTTT	CASTRGGTEAFF
TRBV15	TRBD2	TRBJ2-5	-	TGTGCCACCAGCAGAGATCTCCGGGGGGGCGAAAAGACCCAGTACTTC	CATSRDLRGGEKTQYF
TRBV7-9	TRBD1	TRBJ2-7	-	TGTGCCAGCAGCCCTCGACAGGGGGCTTGGAACGAGCAGTACTTC	CASSPRQGAWNEQYF
TRBV18	TRBD2	TRBJ2-5	-	TGTGCCAGCTCACCAATGACTAGCGGGGGGCCTCTCCAAGAGACCCAGTACTTC	CASSPMTSGGPLQETQYF
TRBV19	TRBD1	TRBJ2-7	-	TGTGCCAGTAGTAGAGGATCCGGGACAGGCTACGAGCAGTACTTC	CASSRGSGTGYEQYF
TRBV6-1	-	TRBJ1-1	-	TGTGCCAGCACCATAACTGAGGGGGGGGACACTGAAGCTTTCTTT	CASTITEGGDTEAFF
TRBV29-1	-	TRBJ1-1	-	TGCAGCGCCCTTAAAATGGACAGCCTGAACACTGAAGCTTTCTTT	CSALKMDSLNTEAFF
TRBV30	TRBD2	TRBJ2-5	-	TGTGCCTGGAGTCCCGGGACTAGCGGGGTTCAAGAGACCCAGTACTTC	CAWSPGTSGVQETQYF
TRBV19	-	TRBJ1-5	-	TGTGCCAGTAATCAGGGCGCCAATCAGCCCCAGCATTTT	CASNQGANQPQHF
TRBV6-4	-	TRBJ1-1	-	TGTGCCAGCAGTGACTCGAGATTGAGGCCCAGAGGAGCTTTCTTT	CASSDSRLRPRGAFF
TRBV6-1	TRBD1	TRBJ1-4	-	TGTGCCAGCGGGACAGGGGGCTGGGAAAAACTGTTTTTT	CASGTGGWEKLFF
TRBV6-5	TRBD1	TRBJ2-7	once	TGTGCCAGCAGTAGTCCGGGACAGGGTTCCTACGAGCAGTACTTC	CASSSPGQGSYEQYF
TRBV7-9	-	TRBJ1-6	-	TGTGCCAGCAGCGCCAGGGGCCCGAGCTCCTATAATTCACCCCTCCACTTT	CASSARGPSSYNSPLHF
TRBV7-2	TRBD2	TRBJ2-7	-	TGTGCCAGCAGCTTGGGGGGGACGTACGAGCAGTACTTC	CASSLGGTYEQYF
TRBV5-4	TRBD1	TRBJ2-2	-	TGTGCCAGCACCATACCAACAGGGGAATGGGCCGGGGAGCTGTTTTTT	CASTIPTGEWAGELFF
TRBV6-1	-	TRBJ1-1	once	TGTGCCAGCAGTGAACGGGTGAACACTGAAGCTTTCTTT	CASSERVNTEAFF
TRBV7-2	TRBD1	TRBJ1-4	-	TGTGCCAGCAGCTACCACAGGGGAGAAGGTGAAAAACTGTTTTTT	CASSYHRGEGEKLFF
TRBV9	TRBD1	TRBJ2-1	-	TGTGCCAGCAGCGAACCAAGAGTGGGACAGGGACACAATGAGCAGTTCTTC	CASSEPRVGQGHNEQFF
TRBV27	TRBD1	TRBJ2-1	-	TGTGCCAGCAGTCCCCGACAGGGGACGGACAATGAGCAGTTCTTC	CASSPRQGTDNEQFF
TRBV7-2	TRBD2	TRBJ2-3	-	TGTGCCAGCAGCTTAGGCGGGGGGCGCACAGATACGCAGTATTTT	CASSLGGGRTDTQYF
TRBV10-1	-	TRBJ1-1	-	TGCGCCAGCAGTGACGGGGGAGGGACTGAAGCTTTCTTT	CASSDGGGTEAFF
TRBV14	TRBD1	TRBJ2-1	-	TGTGCCAGCAGCCAGGGACAGGCCTCCTACAATGAGCAGTTCTTC	CASSQGQASYNEQFF
TRBV11-2	-	TRBJ2-7	-	TGTGCCAGCAGCTTATTGACAGGCCCCTCCTACGAGCAGTACTTC	CASSLLTGPSYEQYF
TRBV6-1	TRBD1	TRBJ2-3	-	TGTGCCAGCAGTGACTTACCGGGACAGGGCACAGATACGCAGTATTTT	CASSDLPGQGTDTQYF
TRBV6-5	-	TRBJ1-2	-	TGTGCCAGCAGTTATCTCGACAGCACTCCGAAGGGCTACACCTTC	CASSYLDSTPKGYTF
TRBV30	-	TRBJ1-5	-	TGTGCCTGGAGTGTACAGGGCAATCAGCCCCAGCATTTT	CAWSVQGNQPQHF
TRBV7-9	TRBD2	TRBJ2-7	-	TGTGCCAGCAGCTTAGGCGGGGGCTCCTACGAGCAGTACTTC	CASSLGGGSYEQYF
TRBV15	-	TRBJ2-7	-	TGTGCCACCAGCAGAGATGACCCAGACAGGACCCACCCCTCCTACGAGCAGTACTTC	CATSRDDPDRTHPSYEQYF
TRBV6-5	TRBD1	TRBJ1-2	-	TGTGCCAGCACGAAGGGGGCTGGAAACTATGGCTACACCTTC	CASTKGAGNYGYTF
TRBV18	-	TRBJ2-1	-	TGTGCCAGCTCACCACTGTCCTTGGGGGGCAATGAGCAGTTCTTC	CASSPLSLGGNEQFF
TRBV11-2	TRBD1	TRBJ2-7	once	TGTGCCAGCAGCTCAGACAGGGGCACATACGAGCAGTACTTC	CASSSDRGTYEQYF
TRBV4-2	TRBD2	TRBJ2-2	once	TGTGCCAGCAGCCGTAGCGGGGGGATCCTCGGGGAGCTGTTTTTT	CASSRSGGILGELFF
TRBV6-1	-	TRBJ1-5	-	TGTGCCAGCCAACAGGGAGTCAATCAGCCCCAGCATTTT	CASQQGVNQPQHF
TRBV18	TRBD1	TRBJ1-6	-	TGTGCCAGCTCCCCATTGGACAGGGTGGACAATTCACCCCTCCACTTT	CASSPLDRVDNSPLHF
TRBV6-5	-	TRBJ2-7	-	TGTGCCAGCAGTGGGGGGACCCCCTACGAGCAGTACTTC	CASSGGTPYEQYF
TRBV5-1	TRBD1	TRBJ2-7	-	TGCGCCAGCAGCCTTTTCGGGACAGGGGGCGACGAGCAGTACTTC	CASSLFGTGGDEQYF
TRBV10-1	TRBD1	TRBJ2-7	-	TGCGCCAGCAGTTCCGGGACAGGGGGCAACGAGCAGTACTTC	CASSSGTGGNEQYF
TRBV4-1	-	TRBJ1-2	-	TGCGCCAGCAGCCAAGTTGGGGCAGTTGATGGCTACACCTTC	CASSQVGAVDGYTF
TRBV9	-	TRBJ2-3	-	TGTGCCAGCAGCGGGGGGCCCGATACGCAGTATTTT	CASSGGPDTQYF
TRBV5-1	-	TRBJ1-6	-	TGCGCCAGCAGCCTGGGACCGCAAGGGGATTCACCCCTCCACTTT	CASSLGPQGDSPLHF
TRBV5-4	-	TRBJ2-1	-	TGTGCCAGCAGCTCAGGGGTTGAGCAGTTCTTC	CASSSGVEQFF